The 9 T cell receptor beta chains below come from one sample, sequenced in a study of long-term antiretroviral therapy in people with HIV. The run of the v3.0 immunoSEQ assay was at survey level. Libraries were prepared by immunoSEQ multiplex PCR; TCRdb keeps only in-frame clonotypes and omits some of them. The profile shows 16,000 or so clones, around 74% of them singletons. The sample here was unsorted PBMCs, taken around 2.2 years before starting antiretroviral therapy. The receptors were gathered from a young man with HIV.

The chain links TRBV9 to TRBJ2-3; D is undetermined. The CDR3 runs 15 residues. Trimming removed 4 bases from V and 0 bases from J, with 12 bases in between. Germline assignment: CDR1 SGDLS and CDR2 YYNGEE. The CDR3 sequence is CASSKDGFSTDTQYF. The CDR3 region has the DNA TGTGCCAGCAGCAAGGATGGGTTTAGCACAGATACGCAGTATTTT.

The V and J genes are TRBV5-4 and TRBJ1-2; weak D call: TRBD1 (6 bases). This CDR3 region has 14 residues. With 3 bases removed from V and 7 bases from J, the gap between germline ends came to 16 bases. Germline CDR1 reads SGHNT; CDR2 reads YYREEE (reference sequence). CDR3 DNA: TGTGCCAGCAGCTCTTCGCAGGGGCTGAGTGGCTACACCTTC. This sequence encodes CASSSSQGLSGYTF.

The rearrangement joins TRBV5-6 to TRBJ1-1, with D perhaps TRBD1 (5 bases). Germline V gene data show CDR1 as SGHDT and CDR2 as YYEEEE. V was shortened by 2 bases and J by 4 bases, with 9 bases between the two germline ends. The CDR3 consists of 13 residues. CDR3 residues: CASSLGHGTEAFF. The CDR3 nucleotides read TGTGCCAGCAGCTTAGGACATGGCACTGAAGCTTTCTTT. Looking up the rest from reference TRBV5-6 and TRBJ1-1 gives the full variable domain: DAGVTQSPTHLIKTRGQQVTLRCSPKSGHDTVSWYQQALGQGPQFIFQYYEEEERQRGNFPDRFSGHQFPNYSSELNVNALLLGDSALYLCASSLGHGTEAFFGQGTRLTVV.

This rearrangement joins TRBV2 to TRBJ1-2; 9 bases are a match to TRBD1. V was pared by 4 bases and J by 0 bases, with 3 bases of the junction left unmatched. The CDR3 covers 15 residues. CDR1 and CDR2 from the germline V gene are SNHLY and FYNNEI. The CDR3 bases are TGTGCCAGCAGTGGTGGGACAGGGACTAACTATGGCTACACCTTC. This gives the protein CASSGGTGTNYGYTF.

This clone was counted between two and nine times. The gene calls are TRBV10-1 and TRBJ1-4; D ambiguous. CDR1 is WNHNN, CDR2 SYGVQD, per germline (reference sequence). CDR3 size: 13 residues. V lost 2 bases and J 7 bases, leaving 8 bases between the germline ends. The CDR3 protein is CASSENGGEKLFF. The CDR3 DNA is TGCGCCAGCAGTGAGAATGGAGGTGAAAAACTGTTTTTT.

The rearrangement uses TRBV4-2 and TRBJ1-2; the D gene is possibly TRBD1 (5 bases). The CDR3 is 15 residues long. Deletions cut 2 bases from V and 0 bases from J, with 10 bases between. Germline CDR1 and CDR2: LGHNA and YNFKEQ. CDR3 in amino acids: CASSQPDTSNYGYTF. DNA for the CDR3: TGTGCCAGCAGCCAACCGGACACCTCTAACTATGGCTACACCTTC.

The CDR3 loop reads CASSLEDTQYF. The CDR3 DNA reads TGTGCCAGCAGCCTTGAAGATACGCAGTATTTT. The V call is TRBV11-2, the J call TRBJ2-3; D gene uncertain. The CDR3 consists of 11 residues. The germline V gene has CDR1 SGHAT and CDR2 FQNNGV. The V gene lost 5 bases and the J gene lost 5 bases, with 5 bases spanning the gap.

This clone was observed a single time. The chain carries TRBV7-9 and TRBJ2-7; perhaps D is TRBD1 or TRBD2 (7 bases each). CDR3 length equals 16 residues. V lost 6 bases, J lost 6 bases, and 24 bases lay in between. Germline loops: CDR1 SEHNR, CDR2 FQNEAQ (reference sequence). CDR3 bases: TGTGCCAGCAGTGGGGCCCAGGGGGGGGCGGTACGCGAGCAGTACTTC. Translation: CASSGAQGGAVREQYF.

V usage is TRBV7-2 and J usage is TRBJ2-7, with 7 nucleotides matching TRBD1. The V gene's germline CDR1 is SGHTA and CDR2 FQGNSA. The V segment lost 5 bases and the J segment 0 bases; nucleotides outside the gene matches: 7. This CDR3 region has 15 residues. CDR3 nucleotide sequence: TGTGCCAGCAGCCGACAGGGTGCCAGCTCCTACGAGCAGTACTTC. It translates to CASSRQGASSYEQYF.